A single sample gave rise to the 11 T cell receptor beta chains below, sequenced in a study of OX40 agonist ivuxolimab in advanced cancers. Only in-frame clones appear in the TCRdb table, and some are missing; sequencing was by immunoSEQ multiplex PCR. The sample lists around 58,000 clones; roughly 90% were seen once. Sample: CD4+ or CD8+ T cells sorted from blood, taken in a trial of the OX40 agonist ivuxolimab. The origin of the receptors is an adult with an advanced solid tumor such as melanoma, head and neck, liver or kidney cancer.

V and J are TRBV12-5 and TRBJ2-7; 8 positions agree with TRBD1. CDR1 and CDR2 (germline): LGHNT, FRNRAP. The ends lost 5 bases at V and 5 bases at J; junction bases unmatched: 11. This CDR3 spans 15 amino acids. The CDR3 is CASGPWTGRSDEQYF. The CDR3, as DNA: TGTGCTAGTGGTCCCTGGACAGGGAGGTCCGACGAGCAGTACTTC.

The V gene is TRBV6-1, the J gene TRBJ2-7; 7 bases map to TRBD1. Germline V gene lookup returns CDR1 MNHNS and CDR2 SASEGT. The CDR3 runs 15 residues. Unmatched junction bases numbered 9, after V lost 4 bases and J lost 3 bases. The DNA for the CDR3 is TGTGCCAGCAGTGCTATGACAGGGAACTACTACGAGCAGTACTTC. It specifies CASSAMTGNYYEQYF.

The genes are TRBV18 and TRBJ1-4, with D possibly being TRBD1 (5 bases). V shed 3 bases and J shed 7 bases, with 9 bases lying between them. CDR3 length equals 13 residues. The germline V gene encodes CDR1 KGHSH and CDR2 LQKENI. The CDR3 nucleotides are TGTGCCAGCTCACCTAGCCAGGGTGAAAAACTGTTTTTT. Translating gives CASSPSQGEKLFF.

The rearrangement uses TRBV2 and TRBJ1-6; 7 bases agree with TRBD1. The CDR3 has 15 residues. Trimming took 2 bases from V and 7 from J; bases not matched to a gene: 5. CDR1 is SNHLY and CDR2 is FYNNEI in the germline V gene. This CDR3 is CASSEQGGRNSPLHF. CDR3 DNA: TGTGCCAGCAGTGAACAGGGGGGCAGGAATTCACCCCTCCACTTT.

The J gene is TRBJ2-3, the V gene TRBV7-3, with TRBD2 as a possible D gene (5 bases). Germline assignment: CDR1 SGHTA and CDR2 FQGTGA. Trimming took 5 bases from V and 2 from J, leaving 11 bases between them. The CDR3 loop spans 14 amino acids. The CDR3 loop is CASSRTSSTDTQYF. The CDR3 bases are TGTGCCAGCAGCAGGACTTCTTCCACAGATACGCAGTATTTT.

This clone has a handful of counts. The chain combines TRBV30 with TRBJ1-1, with D perhaps matching TRBD1 (5 bases). CDR1 is GTSNPN, CDR2 SVGIG, per germline (reference sequence). Trimming took off 4 bases at V and 8 bases at J, with 11 bases between the two ends. CDR3 length equals 11 residues. CDR3 coding DNA: TGTGCCTGGAATGGACGGGGGGAAGCTTTCTTT. This codes for CAWNGRGEAFF.

The rearrangement uses TRBV5-1 and TRBJ1-2; 8 nucleotides agree with TRBD1. V lost 3 bases to trimming and J lost 6 bases; unmatched junction nucleotides: 1. Germline V CDR1 and CDR2: SGHRS, YFSETQ. The length of the CDR3 is 12 residues. DNA of the CDR3: TGCGCCAGCAGCTGGACAGGGAATGGCTACACCTTC. Translation gives CASSWTGNGYTF.

J is TRBJ2-2 and V is TRBV14, with TRBD2 as a possible D gene (6 bases). The germline gives CDR1 SGHDN, CDR2 FVKESK. V lost 2 bases and J lost 4, with 11 bases in between. The CDR3 spans 15 residues. CDR3 sequence (DNA): TGTGCCAGCAGCCAAACGGGACTCTCCACCGGGGAGCTGTTTTTT. Its translation is CASSQTGLSTGELFF.

V usage is TRBV11-2 and J usage is TRBJ2-3, with D possibly TRBD1 on 5 matching bases. V dropped 5 bases and J dropped 6 bases, with 12 bases sitting between them. In germline, CDR1 is SGHAT, CDR2 FQNNGV. The CDR3 loop spans 13 amino acids. The CDR3 protein is CASSAEHRDTQYF. CDR3 in DNA: TGTGCCAGCAGCGCCGAACACAGGGATACGCAGTATTTT.

The CDR3 nucleotides read TGTGCCAGCAGCGTAGGGTGGTCCTACAATGAGCAGTTCTTC. Translation: CASSVGWSYNEQFF. The chain uses TRBV9 and TRBJ2-1; D call uncertain. V lost 0 bases, J lost 1 base, and 5 bases lay in between. This CDR3 is 14 amino acids long. Germline CDR1 reads SGDLS; CDR2 reads YYNGEE.

The sample holds a few counts of this clone. This chain joins TRBV7-6 and TRBJ2-7, with D uncertain. Germline loops: CDR1 SGHVS, CDR2 FNYEAQ. This CDR3 has 16 amino acids. V lost 1 base, J lost 7 bases, and 20 bases lay in between. The CDR3 DNA reads as TGTGCCAGCAGCTTAGACACATCCTACGAACCCGAGGAGCAGTACTTC. Protein sequence: CASSLDTSYEPEEQYF.